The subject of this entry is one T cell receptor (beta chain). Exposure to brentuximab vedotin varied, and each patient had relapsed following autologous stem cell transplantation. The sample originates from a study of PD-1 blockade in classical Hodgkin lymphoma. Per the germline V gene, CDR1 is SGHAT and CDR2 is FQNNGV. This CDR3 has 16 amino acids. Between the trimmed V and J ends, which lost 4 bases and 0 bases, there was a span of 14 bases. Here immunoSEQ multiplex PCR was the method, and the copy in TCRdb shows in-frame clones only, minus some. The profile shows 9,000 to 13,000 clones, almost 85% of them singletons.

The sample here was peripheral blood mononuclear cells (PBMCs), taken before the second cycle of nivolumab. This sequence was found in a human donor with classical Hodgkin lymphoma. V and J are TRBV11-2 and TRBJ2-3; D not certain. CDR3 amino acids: CASSSPAHRSTDTQYF. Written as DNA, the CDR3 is TGTGCCAGCAGCTCCCCGGCTCATCGAAGCACAGATACGCAGTATTTT. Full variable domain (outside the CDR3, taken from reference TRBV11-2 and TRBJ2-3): EAGVAQSPRYKIIEKRQSVAFWCNPISGHATLYWYQQILGQGPKLLIQFQNNGVVDDSQLPKDRFSAERLKGVDSTLKIQPAKLEDSAVYLCASSSPAHRSTDTQYFGPGTRLTVL.